This TCR beta chain comes out of a study of T cell repertoires in cytomegalovirus infection (dated 2019 in TCRdb). With respect to the entire study: Because public TCR beta signatures pointed to carriage of CMV infection together with the matching HLA type, the HLA type of each donor mattered for the analysis. Results the study describes overall, beyond this receptor: The ex vivo response was dominated by HLA-C-restricted CMV-specific TCR beta clonotypes, which also provided the single most frequent clonotype in two of eight donors. Carriers of CMV infection plus the relevant HLA type were discriminated by the cumulative frequency of public TCR beta family members in the study cohort and in an independent 352-donor cohort.

This clonotype was seen many times. What antigen it recognizes has not been identified. No qualities accompany the bases; no much larger clone lies one base away. The CDR3 measures 15 amino acids from cysteine to phenylalanine. Here the CDR3 DNA is all that survives: 45 bases in frame from base 1. Trimming accounts for 1 base at V and 3 bases at J, while the number of junction bases matched to no gene is 5. Looking up the germline V gene yields CDR1 SGHTA and CDR2 FQGNSA. The run used an Illumina HiSeq 1500. Using fastp at Q25 and MiXCR, TCRdb reprocessed the public reads and kept productive beta chains. Rows are combined by CDR3 protein, so each entry shows the most common genes and DNA. Across this sample there are around 210,000 distinct CDR3 sequences, with approximately 7% seen only once. Together, the top ten hold under 7.5% of the sample.

The chain is encoded by TRBV7-2 joined to TRBJ2-5; the central 7 bases match TRBD1. Sequenced material: PBMCs. This receptor was obtained from a human donor in good health (CMV status not recorded). Some clones in this sample may be carry-over from other donors' samples. CDR3 reads: CASSLEGTAEETQYF. The DNA reads TGTGCCAGCAGCTTAGAGGGGACAGCCGAAGAGACCCAGTACTTC. The entire variable domain, with the stretches around the CDR3 drawn from the reference TRBV7-2 and TRBJ2-5 proteins, is GAGVSQSPSNKVTEKGKDVELRCDPISGHTALYWYRQSLGQGLEFLIYFQGNSAPDKSGLPSDRFSAERTGGSVSTLTIQRTQQEDSAVYLCASSLEGTAEETQYFGPGTRLLVL.